The clone carrying this T cell receptor delta chain turned up a few times. TCRdb re-called the RT-PCR reads through CATT. The sample holds roughly 250 delta-chain clones, around 60% seen once. Trimming cost V 0 bases and J 0 bases, with 19 bases left between them. This CDR3 comprises 18 residues. The germline V gene has CDR1 GEAIGNYY and CDR2 EKD. This sample was included in a study of gamma-delta T cells after stem cell transplantation. This clonotype was sampled from a human donor. It is not recorded whose cells these are; they may come from a transplant donor. Material: gamma-delta T cells. The chain couples TRDV2 to TRDJ1; TRDD3 might be the D (6 bases). The chain's CDR3 is CACDTVGGLSSYTDKLIF. DNA of the CDR3: TGTGCCTGTGACACCGTTGGGGGGCTTTCTTCGTACACCGATAAACTCATCTTT.